Shown below are 3 T cell receptor beta chains from a single sample sequenced in a study of blood T cell repertoires in COVID-19. Generated by immunoSEQ multiplex PCR, the TCRdb table keeps only in-frame clones and is missing some. The table records 250,000 or so clones, approximately 88% of them present only once. Sequencing was performed on PBMCs or T cells enriched from blood (not recorded which). These receptor sequences come from a woman aged 30 to 39 with acute COVID-19.

The chain links TRBV3-1 (or the pseudogene TRBV3-2) to TRBJ2-1; D is unclear. V was trimmed by 1 base and J by 9 bases, leaving 10 bases between them. Germline V CDR1 and CDR2: LGHDT, YNNKEL (reference sequence). The CDR3 contains 13 residues. This CDR3 reads CASSQAPPSEQFF. For the CDR3, the DNA is TGTGCCAGCAGCCAAGCCCCACCCAGTGAGCAGTTCTTC.

The CDR3 region has the DNA TGTGCCACCGGGGGGCCGAACTACAATGAGCAGTTCTTC. Its translation: CATGGPNYNEQFF. The chain combines TRBV5-6 with TRBJ2-1; a weak D match, TRBD2 (7 bases). CDR1 SGHDT and CDR2 YYEEEE come from the germline V gene. V dropped 9 bases and J dropped 3 bases, with 13 bases sitting between them. This CDR3 is 13 amino acids long.

This clone was counted a few times. V gene TRBV6-5 combines with J gene TRBJ1-1; possibly TRBD1 for D (6 bases). Trimming left V 6 bases short and J 6 bases short, with 17 bases between. This CDR3 region has 14 residues. Germline values: CDR1 MNHEY, CDR2 SVGAGI. The CDR3 reads CASSDQQGPSEAFF. DNA of the CDR3: TGTGCCAGCAGCGATCAACAGGGCCCCTCTGAAGCTTTCTTT.